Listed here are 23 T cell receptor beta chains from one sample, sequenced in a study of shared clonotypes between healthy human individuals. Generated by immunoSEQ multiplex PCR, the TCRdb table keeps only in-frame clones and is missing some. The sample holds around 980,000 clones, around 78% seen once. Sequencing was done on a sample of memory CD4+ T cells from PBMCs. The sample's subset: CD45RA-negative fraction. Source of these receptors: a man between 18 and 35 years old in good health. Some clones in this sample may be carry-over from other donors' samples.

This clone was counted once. This CDR3 reads CASSANPGPQETQYF. DNA of the CDR3: TGTGCCAGCAGCGCGAACCCGGGACCCCAAGAGACCCAGTACTTC. The rearrangement joins TRBV9 to TRBJ2-5; the D call may be TRBD1 or TRBD2 (5 bases each). Trimming cost V 3 bases and J 1 base, with 13 bases left between them. CDR1 is SGDLS and CDR2 is YYNGEE in the germline V gene. The CDR3 covers 15 residues.

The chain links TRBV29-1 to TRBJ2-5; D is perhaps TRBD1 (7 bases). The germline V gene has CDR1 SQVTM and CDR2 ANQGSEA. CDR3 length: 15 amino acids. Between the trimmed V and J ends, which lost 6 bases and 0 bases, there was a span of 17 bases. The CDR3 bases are TGCAGCGTCGGGGGACAGTCCGGGTACCAAGAGACCCAGTACTTC. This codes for CSVGGQSGYQETQYF.

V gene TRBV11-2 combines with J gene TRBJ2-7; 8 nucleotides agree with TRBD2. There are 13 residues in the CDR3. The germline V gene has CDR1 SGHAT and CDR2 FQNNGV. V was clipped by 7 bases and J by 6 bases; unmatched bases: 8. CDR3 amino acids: CASTSSRGGEQYF. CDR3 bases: TGTGCCAGCACCTCATCCCGGGGGGGCGAGCAGTACTTC.

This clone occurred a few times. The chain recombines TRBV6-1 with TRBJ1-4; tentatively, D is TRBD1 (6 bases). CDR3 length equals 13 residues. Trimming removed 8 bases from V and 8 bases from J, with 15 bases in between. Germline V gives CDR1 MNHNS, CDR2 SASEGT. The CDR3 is CASLLRGGEKLFF. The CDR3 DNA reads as TGTGCCAGCCTTCTCAGGGGTGGAGAAAAACTGTTTTTT.

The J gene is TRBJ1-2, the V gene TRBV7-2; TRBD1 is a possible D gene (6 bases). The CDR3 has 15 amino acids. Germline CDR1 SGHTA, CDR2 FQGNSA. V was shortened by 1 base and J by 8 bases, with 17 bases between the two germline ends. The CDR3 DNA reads TGTGCCAGCAGCTTAGTCGGGGGGCCCGTCAAAGGCTACACCTTC. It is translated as CASSLVGGPVKGYTF.

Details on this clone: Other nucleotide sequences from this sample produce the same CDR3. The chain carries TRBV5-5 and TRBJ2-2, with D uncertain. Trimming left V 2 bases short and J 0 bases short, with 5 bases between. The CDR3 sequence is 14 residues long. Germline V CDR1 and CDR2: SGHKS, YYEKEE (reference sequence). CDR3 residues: CASSLGPNTGELFF. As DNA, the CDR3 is TGTGCCAGCAGCTTAGGTCCGAACACCGGGGAGCTGTTTTTT.

In DNA, the CDR3 is TGTGCCAGCGGCCAAGGGGACGAGCAGTACTTC. It is translated as CASGQGDEQYF. The rearrangement links TRBV7-2 to TRBJ2-7; D may be TRBD1 (5 bases). Germline-derived CDR1 and CDR2 are SGHTA and FQGNSA. V dropped 8 bases and J dropped 5 bases, with 10 bases sitting between them. The CDR3 runs 11 residues.

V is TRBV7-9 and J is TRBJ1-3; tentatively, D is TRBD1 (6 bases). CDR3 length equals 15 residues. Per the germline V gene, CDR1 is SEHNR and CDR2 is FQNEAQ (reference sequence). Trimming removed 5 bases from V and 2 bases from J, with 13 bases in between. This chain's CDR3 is CASSPTGATGNTIYF. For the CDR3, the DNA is TGTGCCAGCAGCCCGACAGGCGCGACTGGAAACACCATATATTTT.

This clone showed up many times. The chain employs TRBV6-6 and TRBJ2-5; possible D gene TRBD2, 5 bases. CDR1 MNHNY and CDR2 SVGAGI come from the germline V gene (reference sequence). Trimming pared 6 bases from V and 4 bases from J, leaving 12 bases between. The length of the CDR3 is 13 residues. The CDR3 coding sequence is TGTGCCAGCAGCCGGCGGGCGGGAGAGACCCAGTACTTC. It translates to CASSRRAGETQYF.

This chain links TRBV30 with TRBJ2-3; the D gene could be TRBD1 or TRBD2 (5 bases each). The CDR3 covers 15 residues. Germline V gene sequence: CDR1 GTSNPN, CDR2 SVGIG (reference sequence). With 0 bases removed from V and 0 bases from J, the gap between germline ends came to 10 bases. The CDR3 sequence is CAWSVLGTSTDTQYF. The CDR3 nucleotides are TGTGCCTGGAGTGTCCTCGGGACCAGCACAGATACGCAGTATTTT.

The CDR3 DNA reads TGTGCCAGCAGCTTGGTGGGCGCTAATGAAAAACTGTTTTTT. Translating it yields CASSLVGANEKLFF. V gene TRBV7-9 combines with J gene TRBJ1-4; D gene unclear. V lost 3 bases to trimming and J lost 3 bases, with 8 bases between them. Germline V gives CDR1 SEHNR, CDR2 FQNEAQ (reference sequence). The length of the CDR3 is 14 residues.

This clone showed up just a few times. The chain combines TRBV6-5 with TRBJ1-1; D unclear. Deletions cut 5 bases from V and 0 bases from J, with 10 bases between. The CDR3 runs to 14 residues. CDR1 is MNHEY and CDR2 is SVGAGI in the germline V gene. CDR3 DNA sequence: TGTGCCAGCAGTGTGCAAACAGTGAACACTGAAGCTTTCTTT. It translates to CASSVQTVNTEAFF.

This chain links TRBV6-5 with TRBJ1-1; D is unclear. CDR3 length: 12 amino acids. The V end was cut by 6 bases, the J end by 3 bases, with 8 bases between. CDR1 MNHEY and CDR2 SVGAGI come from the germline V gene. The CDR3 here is CASSTGDTEAFF. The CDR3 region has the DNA TGTGCCAGCAGCACCGGGGACACTGAAGCTTTCTTT.

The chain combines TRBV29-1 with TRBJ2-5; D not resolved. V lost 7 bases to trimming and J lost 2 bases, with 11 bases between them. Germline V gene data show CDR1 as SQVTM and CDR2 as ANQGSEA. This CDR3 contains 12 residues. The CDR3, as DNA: TGCAGCGCCGGGCACAGACAAGAGACCCAGTACTTC. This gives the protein CSAGHRQETQYF.

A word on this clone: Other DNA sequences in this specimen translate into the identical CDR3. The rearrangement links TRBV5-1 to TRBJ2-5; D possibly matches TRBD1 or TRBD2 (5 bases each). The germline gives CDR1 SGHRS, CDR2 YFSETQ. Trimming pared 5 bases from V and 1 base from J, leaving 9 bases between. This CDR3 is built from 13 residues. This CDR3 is CASSPGPQETQYF. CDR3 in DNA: TGCGCCAGCAGTCCGGGGCCCCAAGAGACCCAGTACTTC.

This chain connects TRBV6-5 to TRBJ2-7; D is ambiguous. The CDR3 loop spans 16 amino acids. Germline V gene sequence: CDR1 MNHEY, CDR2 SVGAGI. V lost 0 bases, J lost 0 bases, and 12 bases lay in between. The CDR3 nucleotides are TGTGCCAGCAGTTACTCAAGGAGACACCCCTCCTACGAGCAGTACTTC. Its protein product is CASSYSRRHPSYEQYF.

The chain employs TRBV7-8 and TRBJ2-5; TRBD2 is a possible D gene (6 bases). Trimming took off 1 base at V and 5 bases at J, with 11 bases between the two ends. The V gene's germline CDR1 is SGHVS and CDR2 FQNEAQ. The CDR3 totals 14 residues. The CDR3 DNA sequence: TGTGCCAGCAGCTTAGGGAGGGCCCGGGAGACCCAGTACTTC. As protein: CASSLGRARETQYF.

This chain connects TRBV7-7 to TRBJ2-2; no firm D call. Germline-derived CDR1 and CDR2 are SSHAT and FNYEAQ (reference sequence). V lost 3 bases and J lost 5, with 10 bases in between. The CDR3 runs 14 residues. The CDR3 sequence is CASSLDAPTGELFF. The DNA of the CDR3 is TGTGCCAGCAGCTTGGACGCACCTACCGGGGAGCTGTTTTTT. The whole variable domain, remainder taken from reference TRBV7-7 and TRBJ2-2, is GAGVSQSPRYKVTKRGQDVTLRCDPISSHATLYWYQQALGQGPEFLTYFNYEAQPDKSGLPSDRFSAERPEGSISTLTIQRTEQRDSAMYRCASSLDAPTGELFFGEGSRLTVL.

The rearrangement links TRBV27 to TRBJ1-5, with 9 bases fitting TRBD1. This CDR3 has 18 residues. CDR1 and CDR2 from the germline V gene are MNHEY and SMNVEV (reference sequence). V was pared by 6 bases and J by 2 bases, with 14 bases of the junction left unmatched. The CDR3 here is CASRPGTGQGQGNQPQHF. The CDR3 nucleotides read TGTGCCAGCAGACCCGGGACAGGGCAGGGCCAGGGCAATCAGCCCCAGCATTTT.

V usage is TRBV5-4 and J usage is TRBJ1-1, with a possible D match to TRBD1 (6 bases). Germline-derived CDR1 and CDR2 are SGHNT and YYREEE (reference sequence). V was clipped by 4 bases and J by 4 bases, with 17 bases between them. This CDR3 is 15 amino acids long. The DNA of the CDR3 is TGTGCCAGCAGCGCGGGAGGGGGGTCGACCACTGAAGCTTTCTTT. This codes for CASSAGGGSTTEAFF.

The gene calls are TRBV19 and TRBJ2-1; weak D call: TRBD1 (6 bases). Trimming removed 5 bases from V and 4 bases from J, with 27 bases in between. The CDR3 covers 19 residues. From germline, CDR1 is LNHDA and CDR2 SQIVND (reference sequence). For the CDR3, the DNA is TGTGCCAGTAGTCCGATAGCAGGGGTATCGGGGACCTTTTACAATGAGCAGTTCTTC. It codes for CASSPIAGVSGTFYNEQFF.

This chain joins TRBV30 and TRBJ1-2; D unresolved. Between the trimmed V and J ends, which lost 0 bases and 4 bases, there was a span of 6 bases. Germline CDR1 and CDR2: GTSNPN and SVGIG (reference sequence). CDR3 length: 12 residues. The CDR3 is CAWSVGRYGYTF. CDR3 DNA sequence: TGTGCCTGGAGTGTTGGCCGCTATGGCTACACCTTC.

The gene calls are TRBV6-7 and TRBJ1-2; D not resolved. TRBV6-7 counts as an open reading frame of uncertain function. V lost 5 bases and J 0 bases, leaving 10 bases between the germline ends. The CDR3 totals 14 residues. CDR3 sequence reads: CASSQASPNYGYTF. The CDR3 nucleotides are TGTGCCAGCAGTCAAGCATCCCCTAACTATGGCTACACCTTC.